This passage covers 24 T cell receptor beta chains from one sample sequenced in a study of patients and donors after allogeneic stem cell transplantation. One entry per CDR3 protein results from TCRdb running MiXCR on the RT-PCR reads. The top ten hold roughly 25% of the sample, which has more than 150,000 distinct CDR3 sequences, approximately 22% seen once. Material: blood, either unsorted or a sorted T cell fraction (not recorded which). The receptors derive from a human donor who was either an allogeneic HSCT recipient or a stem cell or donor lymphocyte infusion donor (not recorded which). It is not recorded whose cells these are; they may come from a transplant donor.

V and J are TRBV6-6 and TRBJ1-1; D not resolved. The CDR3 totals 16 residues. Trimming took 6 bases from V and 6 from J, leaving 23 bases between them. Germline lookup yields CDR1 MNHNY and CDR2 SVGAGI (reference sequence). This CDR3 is CASSQQEVGIGAEAFF. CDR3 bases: TGTGCCAGCAGCCAGCAAGAGGTTGGAATTGGAGCTGAAGCTTTCTTT.

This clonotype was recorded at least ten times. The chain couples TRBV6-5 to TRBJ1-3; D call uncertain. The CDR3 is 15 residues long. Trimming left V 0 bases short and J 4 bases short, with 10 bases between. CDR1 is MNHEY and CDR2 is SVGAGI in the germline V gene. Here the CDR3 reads CASSYSVSRGNTIYF. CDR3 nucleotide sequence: TGTGCCAGCAGTTACTCGGTGTCGAGGGGAAACACCATATATTTT.

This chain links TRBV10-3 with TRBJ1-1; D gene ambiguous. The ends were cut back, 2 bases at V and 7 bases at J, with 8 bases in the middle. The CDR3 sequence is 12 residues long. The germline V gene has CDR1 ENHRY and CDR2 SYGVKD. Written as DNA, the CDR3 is TGTGCCATCAGTGAGGTGCAGGATGAAGCTTTCTTT. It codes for CAISEVQDEAFF.

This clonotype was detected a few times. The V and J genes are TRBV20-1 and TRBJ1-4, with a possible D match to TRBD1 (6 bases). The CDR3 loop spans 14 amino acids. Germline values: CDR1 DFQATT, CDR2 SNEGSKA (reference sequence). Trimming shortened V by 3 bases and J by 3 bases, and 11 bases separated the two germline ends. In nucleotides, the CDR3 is TGCAGTGCTAGCCTACAGGGTTCTAATGAAAAACTGTTTTTT. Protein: CSASLQGSNEKLFF.

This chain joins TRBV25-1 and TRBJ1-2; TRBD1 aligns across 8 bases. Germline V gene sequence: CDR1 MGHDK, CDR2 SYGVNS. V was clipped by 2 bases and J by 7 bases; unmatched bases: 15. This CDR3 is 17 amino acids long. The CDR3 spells CASSEQGQGDWNFGYTF. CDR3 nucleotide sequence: TGTGCCAGCAGTGAACAAGGACAGGGCGATTGGAATTTTGGCTACACCTTC.

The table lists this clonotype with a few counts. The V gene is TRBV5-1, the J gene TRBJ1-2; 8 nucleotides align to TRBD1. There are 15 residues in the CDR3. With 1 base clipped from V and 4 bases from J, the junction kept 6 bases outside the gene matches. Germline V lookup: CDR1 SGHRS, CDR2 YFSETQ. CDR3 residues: CASSLRDRPFYGYTF. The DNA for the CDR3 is TGCGCCAGCAGCTTGAGGGACAGGCCTTTCTATGGCTACACCTTC.

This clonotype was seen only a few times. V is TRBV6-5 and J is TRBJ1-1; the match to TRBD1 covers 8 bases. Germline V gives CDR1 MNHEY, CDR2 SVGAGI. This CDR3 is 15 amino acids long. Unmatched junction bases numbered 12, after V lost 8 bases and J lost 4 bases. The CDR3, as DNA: TGTGCCAGCGTGCCGAACAGGGGGGTAGTCACTGAAGCTTTCTTT. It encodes CASVPNRGVVTEAFF.

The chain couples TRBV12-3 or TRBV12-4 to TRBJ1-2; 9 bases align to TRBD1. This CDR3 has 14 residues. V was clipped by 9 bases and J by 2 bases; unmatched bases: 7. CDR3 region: CASERTGENYGYTF. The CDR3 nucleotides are TGTGCCAGTGAAAGGACAGGGGAAAACTATGGCTACACCTTC.

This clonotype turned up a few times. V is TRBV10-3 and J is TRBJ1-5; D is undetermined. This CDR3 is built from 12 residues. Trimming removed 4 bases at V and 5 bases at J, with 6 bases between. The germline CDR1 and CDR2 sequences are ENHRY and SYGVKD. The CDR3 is CAISGSDQPQHF. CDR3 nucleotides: TGTGCCATCAGTGGCAGCGATCAGCCCCAGCATTTT.

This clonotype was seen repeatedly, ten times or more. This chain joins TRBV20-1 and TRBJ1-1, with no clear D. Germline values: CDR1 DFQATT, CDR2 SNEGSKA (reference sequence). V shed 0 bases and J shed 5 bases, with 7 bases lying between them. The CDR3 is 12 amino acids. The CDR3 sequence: CSAREGYTEAFF. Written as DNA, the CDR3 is TGCAGTGCTAGAGAAGGTTATACTGAAGCTTTCTTT.

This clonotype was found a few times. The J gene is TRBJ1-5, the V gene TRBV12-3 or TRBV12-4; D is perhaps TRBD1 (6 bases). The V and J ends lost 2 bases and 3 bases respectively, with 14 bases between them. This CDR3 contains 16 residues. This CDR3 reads CASSLKGGVYNQPQHF. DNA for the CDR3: TGTGCCAGCAGTTTAAAAGGGGGGGTATACAATCAGCCCCAGCATTTT.

CDR3 protein: CSARSGSYNSPLHF. CDR3 nucleotide sequence: TGCAGCGCAAGATCCGGGTCCTATAATTCACCCCTCCACTTT. This chain connects TRBV29-1 to TRBJ1-6; D call uncertain. The CDR3 covers 14 residues. The V gene's germline CDR1 is SQVTM and CDR2 ANQGSEA. Deletions cut 7 bases from V and 1 base from J, with 11 bases between.

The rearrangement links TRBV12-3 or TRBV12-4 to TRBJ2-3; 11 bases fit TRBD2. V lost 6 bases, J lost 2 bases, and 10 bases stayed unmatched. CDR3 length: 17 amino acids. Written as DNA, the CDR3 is TGTGCCAGCAGCCTATCTCTAGCGGGAGGACACACAGATACGCAGTATTTT. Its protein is CASSLSLAGGHTDTQYF.

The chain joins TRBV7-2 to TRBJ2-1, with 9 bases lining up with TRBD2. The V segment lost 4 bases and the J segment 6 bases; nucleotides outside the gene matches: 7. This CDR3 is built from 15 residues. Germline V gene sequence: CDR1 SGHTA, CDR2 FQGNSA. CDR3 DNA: TGTGCCAGCAGCTACAGACTAGCGGCCCCCAATGAGCAGTTCTTC. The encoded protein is CASSYRLAAPNEQFF.

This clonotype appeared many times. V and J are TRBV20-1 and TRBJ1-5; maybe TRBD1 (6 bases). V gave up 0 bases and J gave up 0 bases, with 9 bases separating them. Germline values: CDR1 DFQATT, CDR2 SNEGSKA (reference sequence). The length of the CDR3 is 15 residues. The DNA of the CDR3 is TGCAGTGCTAGAGAAGGGGGTTATAGCAATCAGCCCCAGCATTTT. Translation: CSAREGGYSNQPQHF.

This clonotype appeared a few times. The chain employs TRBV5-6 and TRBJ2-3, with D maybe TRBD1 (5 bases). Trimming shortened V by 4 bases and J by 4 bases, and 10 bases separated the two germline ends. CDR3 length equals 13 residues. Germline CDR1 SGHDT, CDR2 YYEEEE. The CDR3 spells CASSKTGADTQYF. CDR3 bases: TGTGCCAGCAGCAAAACAGGAGCAGATACGCAGTATTTT.

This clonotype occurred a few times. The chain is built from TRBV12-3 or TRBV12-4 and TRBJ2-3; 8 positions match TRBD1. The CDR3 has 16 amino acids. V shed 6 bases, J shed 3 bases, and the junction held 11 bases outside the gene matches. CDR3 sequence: CASSTGQERLTDTQYF. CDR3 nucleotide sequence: TGTGCCAGCAGCACGGGACAGGAACGTCTAACAGATACGCAGTATTTT.

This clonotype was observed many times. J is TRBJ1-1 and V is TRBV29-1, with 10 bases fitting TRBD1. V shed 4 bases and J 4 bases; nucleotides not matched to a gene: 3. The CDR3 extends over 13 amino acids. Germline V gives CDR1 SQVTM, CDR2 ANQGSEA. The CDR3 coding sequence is TGCAGCGTTGTTAGGACAGGGGGCACTGAAGCTTTCTTT. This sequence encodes CSVVRTGGTEAFF.

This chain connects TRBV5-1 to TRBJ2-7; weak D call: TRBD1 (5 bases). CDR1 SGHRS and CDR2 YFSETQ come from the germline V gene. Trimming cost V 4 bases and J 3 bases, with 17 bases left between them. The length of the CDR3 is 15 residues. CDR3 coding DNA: TGCGCCAGCAGCCACGATAACGGACAAGACTACGAGCAGTACTTC. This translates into CASSHDNGQDYEQYF.

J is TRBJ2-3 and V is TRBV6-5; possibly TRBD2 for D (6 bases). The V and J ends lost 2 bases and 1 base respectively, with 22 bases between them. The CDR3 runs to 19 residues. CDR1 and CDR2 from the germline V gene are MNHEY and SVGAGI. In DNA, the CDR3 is TGTGCCAGCAGTTACCACTCGACCCCCGGAGGGGACCGCACAGATACGCAGTATTTT. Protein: CASSYHSTPGGDRTDTQYF.

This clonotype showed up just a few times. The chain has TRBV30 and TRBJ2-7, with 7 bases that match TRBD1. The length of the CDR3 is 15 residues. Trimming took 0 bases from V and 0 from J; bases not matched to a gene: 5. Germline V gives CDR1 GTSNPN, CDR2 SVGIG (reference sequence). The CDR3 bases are TGTGCCTGGAGTGTACGGGGACAGCTCTCCTACGAGCAGTACTTC. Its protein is CAWSVRGQLSYEQYF. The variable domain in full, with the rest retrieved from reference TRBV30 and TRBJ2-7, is SQTIHQWPATLVQPVGSPLSLECTVEGTSNPNLYWYRQAAGRGLQLLFYSVGIGQISSEVPQNLSASRPQDRQFILSSKKLLLSDSGFYLCAWSVRGQLSYEQYFGPGTRLTVT.

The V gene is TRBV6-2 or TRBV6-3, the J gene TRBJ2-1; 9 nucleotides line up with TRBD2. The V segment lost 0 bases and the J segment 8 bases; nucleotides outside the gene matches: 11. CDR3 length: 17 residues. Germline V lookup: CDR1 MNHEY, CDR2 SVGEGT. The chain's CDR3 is CASSYSASGIRGDEQFF. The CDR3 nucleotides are TGTGCCAGCAGTTACTCGGCTAGCGGGATTAGGGGGGATGAGCAGTTCTTC.

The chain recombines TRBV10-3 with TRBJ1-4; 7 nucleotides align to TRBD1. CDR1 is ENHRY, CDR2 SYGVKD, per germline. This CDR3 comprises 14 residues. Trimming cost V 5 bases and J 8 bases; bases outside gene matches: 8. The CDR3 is CAISRGGSEEKLFF. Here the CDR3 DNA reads TGTGCCATCAGTAGAGGGGGCTCGGAGGAAAAACTGTTTTTT.

The CDR3 nucleotides are TGTGCCAGCAGCCGGCAGGACAGGGGTAACACTGAAGCTTTCTTT. As protein: CASSRQDRGNTEAFF. The chain recombines TRBV4-2 with TRBJ1-1, with 9 bases lining up with TRBD1. The V gene end was trimmed by 4 bases and the J gene end by 2 bases; junction bases not matched to a gene: 5. CDR1 and CDR2 from the germline V gene are LGHNA and YNFKEQ. There are 15 residues in the CDR3.